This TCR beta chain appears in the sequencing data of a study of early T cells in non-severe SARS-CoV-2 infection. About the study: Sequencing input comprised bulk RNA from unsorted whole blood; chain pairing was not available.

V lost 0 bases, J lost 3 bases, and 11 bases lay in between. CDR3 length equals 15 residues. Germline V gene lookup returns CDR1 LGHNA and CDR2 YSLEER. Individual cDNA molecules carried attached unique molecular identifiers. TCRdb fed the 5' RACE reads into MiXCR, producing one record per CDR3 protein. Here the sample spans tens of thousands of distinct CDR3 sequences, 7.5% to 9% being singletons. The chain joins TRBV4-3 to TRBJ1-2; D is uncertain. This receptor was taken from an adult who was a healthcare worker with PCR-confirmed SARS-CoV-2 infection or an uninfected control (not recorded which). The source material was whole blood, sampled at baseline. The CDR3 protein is CASSQEWNFDYGYTF. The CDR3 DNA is TGCGCCAGCAGCCAAGAGTGGAATTTCGACTATGGCTACACCTTC.